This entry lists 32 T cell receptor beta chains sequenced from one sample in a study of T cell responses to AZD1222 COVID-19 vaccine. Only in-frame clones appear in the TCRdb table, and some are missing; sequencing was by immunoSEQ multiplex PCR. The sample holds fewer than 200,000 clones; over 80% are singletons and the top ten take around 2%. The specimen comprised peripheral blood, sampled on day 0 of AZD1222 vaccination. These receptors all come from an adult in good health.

This CDR3 is CASSLGTGLYEQYF. Written as DNA, the CDR3 is TGTGCCAGCAGCTTAGGGACAGGGCTCTACGAGCAGTACTTC. The rearrangement uses TRBV7-9 and TRBJ2-7; 8 bases map to TRBD1. There are 14 residues in the CDR3. CDR1 is SEHNR and CDR2 is FQNEAQ in the germline V gene (reference sequence). V shed 1 base, J shed 3 bases, and the junction held 2 bases outside the gene matches.

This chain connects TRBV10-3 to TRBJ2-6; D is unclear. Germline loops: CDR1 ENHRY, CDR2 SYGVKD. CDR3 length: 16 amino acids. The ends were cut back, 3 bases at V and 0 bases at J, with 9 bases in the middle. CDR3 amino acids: CAISDSHDSGANVLTF. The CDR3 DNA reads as TGTGCCATCAGTGATTCCCATGACTCTGGGGCCAACGTCCTGACTTTC.

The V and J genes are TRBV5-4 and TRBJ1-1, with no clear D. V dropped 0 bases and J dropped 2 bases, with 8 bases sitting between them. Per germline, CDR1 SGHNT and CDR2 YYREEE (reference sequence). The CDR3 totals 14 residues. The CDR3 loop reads CASSLESRNTEAFF. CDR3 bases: TGTGCCAGCAGCTTGGAGTCGCGAAACACTGAAGCTTTCTTT. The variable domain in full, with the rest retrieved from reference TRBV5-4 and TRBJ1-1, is ETGVTQSPTHLIKTRGQQVTLRCSSQSGHNTVSWYQQALGQGPQFIFQYYREEENGRGNFPPRFSGLQFPNYSSELNVNALELDDSALYLCASSLESRNTEAFFGQGTRLTVV.

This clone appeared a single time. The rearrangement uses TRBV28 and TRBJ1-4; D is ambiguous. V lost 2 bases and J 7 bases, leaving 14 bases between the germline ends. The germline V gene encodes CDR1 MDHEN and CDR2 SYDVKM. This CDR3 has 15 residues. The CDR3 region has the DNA TGTGCCAGCAGTTTACGGGAGGGATCTGGTGAAAAACTGTTTTTT. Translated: CASSLREGSGEKLFF.

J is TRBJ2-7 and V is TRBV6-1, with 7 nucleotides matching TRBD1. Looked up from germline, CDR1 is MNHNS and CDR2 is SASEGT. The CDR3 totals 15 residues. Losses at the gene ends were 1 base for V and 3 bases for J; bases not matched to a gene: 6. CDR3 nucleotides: TGTGCCAGCAGTGAAGTCTTAGGGGGCGGCTACGAGCAGTACTTC. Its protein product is CASSEVLGGGYEQYF.

CDR3 DNA: TGTGCCAGCTCATACAAATCAGGGGGCCCTAACTATGGCTACACCTTC. Residues: CASSYKSGGPNYGYTF. The rearrangement links TRBV18 to TRBJ1-2, with TRBD1 matching over 8 bases. V gave up 5 bases and J gave up 0 bases; unmatched junction bases: 8. The length of the CDR3 is 16 residues. Germline-derived CDR1 and CDR2 are KGHSH and LQKENI.

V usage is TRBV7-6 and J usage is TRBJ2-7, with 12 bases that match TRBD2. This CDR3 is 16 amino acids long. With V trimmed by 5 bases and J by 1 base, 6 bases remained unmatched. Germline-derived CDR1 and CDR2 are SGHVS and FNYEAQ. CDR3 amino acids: CASSPETSGGSYEQYF. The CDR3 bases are TGTGCCAGCAGCCCGGAGACTAGCGGGGGTTCCTACGAGCAGTACTTC.

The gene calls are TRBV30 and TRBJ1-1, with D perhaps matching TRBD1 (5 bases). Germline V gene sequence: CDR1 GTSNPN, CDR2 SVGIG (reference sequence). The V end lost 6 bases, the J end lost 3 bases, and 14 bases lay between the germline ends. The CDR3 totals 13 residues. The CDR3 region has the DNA TGTGCCTGTAGTCAGGGATGGGACACTGAAGCTTTCTTT. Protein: CACSQGWDTEAFF.

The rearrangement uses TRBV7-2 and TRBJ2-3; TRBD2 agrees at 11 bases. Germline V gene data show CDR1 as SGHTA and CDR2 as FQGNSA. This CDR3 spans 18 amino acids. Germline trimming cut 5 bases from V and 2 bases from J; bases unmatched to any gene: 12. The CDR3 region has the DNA TGTGCCAGCAGCCCCAGACTAGCTAGCGGGAGGTACACAGATACGCAGTATTTT. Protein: CASSPRLASGRYTDTQYF.

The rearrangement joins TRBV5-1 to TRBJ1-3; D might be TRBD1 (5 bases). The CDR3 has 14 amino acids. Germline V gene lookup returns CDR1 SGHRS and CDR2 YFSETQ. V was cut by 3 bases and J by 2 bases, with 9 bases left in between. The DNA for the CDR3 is TGCGCCAGCAGCTCTGGGGCAGCTGGAAACACCATATATTTT. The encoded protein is CASSSGAAGNTIYF.

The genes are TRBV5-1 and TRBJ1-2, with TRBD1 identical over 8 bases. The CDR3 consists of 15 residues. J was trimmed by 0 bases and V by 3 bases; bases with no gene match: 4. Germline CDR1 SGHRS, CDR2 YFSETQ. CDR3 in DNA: TGCGCCAGCAGCTCGGAGGGACAGGCTAACTATGGCTACACCTTC. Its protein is CASSSEGQANYGYTF.

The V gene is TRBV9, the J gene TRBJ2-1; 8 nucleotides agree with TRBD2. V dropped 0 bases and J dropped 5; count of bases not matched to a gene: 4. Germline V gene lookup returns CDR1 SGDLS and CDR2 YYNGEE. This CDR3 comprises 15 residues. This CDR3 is CASSVGGSGNNEQFF. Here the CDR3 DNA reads TGTGCCAGCAGCGTAGGGGGTAGCGGGAACAATGAGCAGTTCTTC.

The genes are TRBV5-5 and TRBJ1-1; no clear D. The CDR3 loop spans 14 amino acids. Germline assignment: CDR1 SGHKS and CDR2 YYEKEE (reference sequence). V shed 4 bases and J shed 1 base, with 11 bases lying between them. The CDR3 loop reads CASSPQSQNTEAFF. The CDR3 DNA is TGTGCCAGCAGCCCCCAATCCCAGAACACTGAAGCTTTCTTT.

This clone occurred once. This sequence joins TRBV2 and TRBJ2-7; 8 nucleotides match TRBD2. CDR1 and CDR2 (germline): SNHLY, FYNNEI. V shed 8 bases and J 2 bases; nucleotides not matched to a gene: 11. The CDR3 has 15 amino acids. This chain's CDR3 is CASSPATSGTYEQYF. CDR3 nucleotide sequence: TGTGCCAGCTCCCCGGCCACTAGCGGTACCTACGAGCAGTACTTC.

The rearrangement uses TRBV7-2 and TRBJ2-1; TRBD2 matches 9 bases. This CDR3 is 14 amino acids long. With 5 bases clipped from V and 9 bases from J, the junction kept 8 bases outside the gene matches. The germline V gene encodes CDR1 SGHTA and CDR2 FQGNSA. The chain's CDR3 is CASSNPGLAREQFF. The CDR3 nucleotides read TGTGCCAGCAGCAACCCGGGACTAGCTCGTGAGCAGTTCTTC.

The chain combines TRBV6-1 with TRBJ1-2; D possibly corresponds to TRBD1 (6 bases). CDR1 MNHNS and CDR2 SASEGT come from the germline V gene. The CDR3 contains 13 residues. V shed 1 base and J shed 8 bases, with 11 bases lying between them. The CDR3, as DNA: TGTGCCAGCAGTGAAGGCGCAGGGGCGGGCTACACCTTC. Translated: CASSEGAGAGYTF.

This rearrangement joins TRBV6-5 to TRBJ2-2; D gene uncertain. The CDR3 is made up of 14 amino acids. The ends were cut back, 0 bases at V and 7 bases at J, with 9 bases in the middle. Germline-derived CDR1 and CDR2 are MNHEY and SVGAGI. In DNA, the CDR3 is TGTGCCAGCAGTTACTCCCCCTCCGTCGGGGAGCTGTTTTTT. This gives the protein CASSYSPSVGELFF.

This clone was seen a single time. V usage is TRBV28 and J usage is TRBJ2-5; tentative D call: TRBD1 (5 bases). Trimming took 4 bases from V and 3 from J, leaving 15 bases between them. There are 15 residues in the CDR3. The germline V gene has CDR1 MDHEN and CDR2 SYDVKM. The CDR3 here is CASSSRTTREETQYF. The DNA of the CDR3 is TGTGCCAGCAGTTCTCGGACAACCCGTGAAGAGACCCAGTACTTC.

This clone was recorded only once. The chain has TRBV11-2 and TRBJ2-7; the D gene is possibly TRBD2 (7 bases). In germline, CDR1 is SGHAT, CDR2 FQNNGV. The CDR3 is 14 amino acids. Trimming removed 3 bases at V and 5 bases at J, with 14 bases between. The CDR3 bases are TGTGCCAGCAGCTTCGCGGGGGCCCGTAACGAGCAGTACTTC. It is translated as CASSFAGARNEQYF.

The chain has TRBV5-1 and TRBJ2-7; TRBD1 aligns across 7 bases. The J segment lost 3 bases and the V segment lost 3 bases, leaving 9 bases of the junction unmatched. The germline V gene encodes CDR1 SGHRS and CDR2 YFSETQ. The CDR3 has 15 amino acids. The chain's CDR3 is CASSSGQVTIYEQYF. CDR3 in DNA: TGCGCCAGCAGCTCCGGACAGGTGACTATCTACGAGCAGTACTTC. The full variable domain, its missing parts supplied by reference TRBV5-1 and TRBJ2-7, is KAGVTQTPRYLIKTRGQQVTLSCSPISGHRSVSWYQQTPGQGLQFLFEYFSETQRNKGNFPGRFSGRQFSNSRSEMNVSTLELGDSALYLCASSSGQVTIYEQYFGPGTRLTVT.

The CDR3 spells CASRPGTLYNYGYTF. The CDR3 nucleotides read TGTGCCAGTAGGCCCGGGACACTCTATAACTATGGCTACACCTTC. The genes are TRBV19 and TRBJ1-2, with D perhaps TRBD1 (6 bases). CDR1 LNHDA and CDR2 SQIVND come from the germline V gene (reference sequence). The CDR3 extends over 15 amino acids. Trimming cost V 6 bases and J 1 base, with 15 bases left between them.

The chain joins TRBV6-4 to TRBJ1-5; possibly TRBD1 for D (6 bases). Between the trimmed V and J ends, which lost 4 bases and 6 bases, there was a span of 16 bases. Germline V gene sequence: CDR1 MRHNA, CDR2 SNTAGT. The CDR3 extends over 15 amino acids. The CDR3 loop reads CASSVDWGRGQPQHF. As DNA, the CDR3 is TGTGCCAGCAGTGTTGATTGGGGGCGAGGTCAGCCCCAGCATTTT.

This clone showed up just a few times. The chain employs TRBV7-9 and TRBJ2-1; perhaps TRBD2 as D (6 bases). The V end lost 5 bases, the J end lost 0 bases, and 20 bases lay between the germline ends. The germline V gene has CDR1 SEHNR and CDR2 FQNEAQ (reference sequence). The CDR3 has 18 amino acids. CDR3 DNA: TGTGCCAGCAGCGATCCGACGATAGCGGAGAGCTCCTACAATGAGCAGTTCTTC. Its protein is CASSDPTIAESSYNEQFF.

The CDR3 is CASSLAPQGSEKLFF. In nucleotides, the CDR3 is TGCGCCAGCAGCTTGGCCCCGCAGGGGAGTGAAAAACTGTTTTTT. This chain connects TRBV5-1 to TRBJ1-4; a possible D gene is TRBD1 (6 bases). Trimming cost V 0 bases and J 7 bases, with 13 bases left between them. The CDR3 is 15 residues long. The germline V gene encodes CDR1 SGHRS and CDR2 YFSETQ.

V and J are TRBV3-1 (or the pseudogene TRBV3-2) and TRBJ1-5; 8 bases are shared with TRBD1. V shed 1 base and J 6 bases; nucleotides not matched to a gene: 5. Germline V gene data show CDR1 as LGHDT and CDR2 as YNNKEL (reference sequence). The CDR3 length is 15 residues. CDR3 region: CASSQGQGLFQPQHF. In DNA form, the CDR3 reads TGTGCCAGCAGCCAAGGACAGGGGTTATTTCAGCCCCAGCATTTT.

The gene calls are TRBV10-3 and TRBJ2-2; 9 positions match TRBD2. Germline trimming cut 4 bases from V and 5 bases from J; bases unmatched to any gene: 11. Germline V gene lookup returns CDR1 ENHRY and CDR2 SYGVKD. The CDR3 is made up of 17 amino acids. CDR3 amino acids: CAISVGEASGKTGELFF. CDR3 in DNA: TGTGCCATCAGTGTGGGGGAGGCTAGCGGGAAAACCGGGGAGCTGTTTTTT.

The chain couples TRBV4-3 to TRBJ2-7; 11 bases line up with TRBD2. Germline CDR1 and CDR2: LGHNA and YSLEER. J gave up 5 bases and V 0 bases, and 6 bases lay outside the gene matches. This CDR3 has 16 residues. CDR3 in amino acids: CASSQDLAGGINEQYF. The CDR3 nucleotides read TGCGCCAGCAGCCAAGATCTAGCGGGAGGCATAAACGAGCAGTACTTC.

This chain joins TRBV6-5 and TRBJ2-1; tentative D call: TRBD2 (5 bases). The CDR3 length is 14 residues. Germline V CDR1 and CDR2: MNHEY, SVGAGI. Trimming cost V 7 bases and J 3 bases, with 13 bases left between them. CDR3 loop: CASTGVSHYNEQFF. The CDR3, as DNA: TGTGCCAGCACCGGGGTGTCGCACTACAATGAGCAGTTCTTC.

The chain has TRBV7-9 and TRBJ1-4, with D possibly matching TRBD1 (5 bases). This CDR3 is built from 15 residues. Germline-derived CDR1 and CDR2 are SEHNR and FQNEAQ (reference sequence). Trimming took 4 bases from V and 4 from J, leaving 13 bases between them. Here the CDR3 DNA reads TGTGCCAGCAGCTCCAGTAGGGGCATTAATGAAAAACTGTTTTTT. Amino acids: CASSSSRGINEKLFF.

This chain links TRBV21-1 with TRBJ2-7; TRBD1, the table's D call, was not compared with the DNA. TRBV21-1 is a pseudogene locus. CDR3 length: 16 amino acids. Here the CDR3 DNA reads TGTGCCAGCAGACAGACAGGGGGCGCCGTTCCCTACGAGCAGTACTTC. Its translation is CASRQTGGAVPYEQYF.

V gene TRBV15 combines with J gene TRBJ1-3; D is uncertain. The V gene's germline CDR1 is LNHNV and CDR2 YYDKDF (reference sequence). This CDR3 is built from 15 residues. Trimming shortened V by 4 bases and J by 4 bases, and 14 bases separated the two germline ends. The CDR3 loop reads CATSKLRTAGNTIYF. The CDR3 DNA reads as TGTGCCACCAGCAAACTTCGGACCGCCGGAAACACCATATATTTT. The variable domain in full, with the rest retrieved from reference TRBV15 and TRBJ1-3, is DAMVIQNPRYQVTQFGKPVTLSCSQTLNHNVMYWYQQKSSQAPKLLFHYYDKDFNNEADTPDNFQSRRPNTSFCFLDIRSPGLGDTAMYLCATSKLRTAGNTIYFGEGSWLTVV.

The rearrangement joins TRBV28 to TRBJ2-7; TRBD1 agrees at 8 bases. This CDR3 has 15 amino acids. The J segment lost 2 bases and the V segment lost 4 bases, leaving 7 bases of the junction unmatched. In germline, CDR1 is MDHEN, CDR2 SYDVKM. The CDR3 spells CASSSPGGATYEQYF. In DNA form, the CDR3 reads TGTGCCAGCAGTTCCCCAGGGGGCGCGACCTACGAGCAGTACTTC.